A selection of T cell receptor beta chains follows, all from one sample in a study of blood T cells in healthy people across ages. TCRdb analysed the 5' RACE reads with MiXCR anew, one entry per CDR3 protein. The data contain some 1.4 million distinct CDR3 sequences, around 42% of them singletons. The sequenced sample consisted of blood. The receptor source for this set is a young woman in good health. CDR3s include the opening cysteine and the closing phenylalanine or tryptophan. Fields, in order: D gene, clone size, V gene, J gene, CDR3 protein, CDR3 DNA. The D gene is left open where the match is weak. Expanded clones get a size class; other rows say once, few or many, or leave the size out.

TRBD1,-,TRBV30,TRBJ1-5,CACTGGFSNQPQHF,TGTGCCTGCACAGGGGGCTTTAGCAATCAGCCCCAGCATTTT
TRBD1,few,TRBV6-1,TRBJ2-7,CASSEWGTGEGRYF,TGTGCCAGCAGTGAATGGGGAACAGGGGAAGGAAGGTACTTC
-,few,TRBV29-1,TRBJ2-7,CSVEGGKTYNEQYF,TGCAGCGTTGAGGGCGGAAAAACCTACAATGAGCAGTACTTC
-,-,TRBV5-1,TRBJ2-7,CASSSKASAYEQYF,TGCGCCAGCAGTTCTAAGGCTTCAGCCTACGAGCAGTACTTC
-,-,TRBV4-2,TRBJ2-7,CASSQEGGLYEQYF,TGTGCCAGCAGCCAAGAAGGGGGACTCTACGAGCAGTACTTC
TRBD1,-,TRBV9,TRBJ1-2,CASSTGQGVNYGYTF,TGTGCCAGCAGCACAGGACAGGGTGTTAACTATGGCTACACCTTC
-,-,TRBV10-3,TRBJ2-7,CAIRRGEYEQYF,TGTGCCATCAGGAGGGGGGAATACGAGCAGTACTTC
-,few,TRBV12-3/TRBV12-4,TRBJ2-2,CASSGGAGELFF,TGTGCCAGCTCGGGTGGGGCCGGGGAGCTGTTTTTT
-,-,TRBV12-3/TRBV12-4,TRBJ1-5,CASWEGVQPQHF,TGTGCCAGCTGGGAGGGGGTTCAGCCCCAGCATTTT
TRBD1,once,TRBV11-2,TRBJ2-3,CASSVLRTGVTDTQYF,TGTGCCAGCAGCGTCTTAAGGACAGGGGTCACAGATACGCAGTATTTT